What follows are 20 T cell receptor beta chains derived from one specimen sequenced in a study of T cells in Graves' hyperthyroidism and ophthalmopathy. The investigators amplified TCR beta CDR3 regions from RNA transcripts. Primed by the HTBI set, a first-round RT-PCR was run on the TCR CDR3. TCRdb analysed the multiplex PCR reads with MiXCR anew, one entry per CDR3 protein. This sample has more than 300,000 distinct CDR3 sequences, with around 13% found just once. Sequencing was performed on blood. The source is a woman under 30 with Graves' hyperthyroidism.

V usage is TRBV11-1 and J usage is TRBJ2-1; 10 bases are shared with TRBD1. V shed 3 bases and J 5 bases; nucleotides not matched to a gene: 4. Per germline, CDR1 SGHAT and CDR2 FQDESV (reference sequence). The CDR3 length is 15 residues. CDR3: CASSFYGTGDNEQFF. The CDR3 region has the DNA TGTGCCAGCAGCTTCTACGGGACAGGGGACAATGAGCAGTTCTTC. Complete variable domain (other parts from reference TRBV11-1 and TRBJ2-1): EAEVAQSPRYKITEKSQAVAFWCDPISGHATLYWYRQILGQGPELLVQFQDESVVDDSQLPKDRFSAERLKGVDSTLKIQPAELGDSAMYLCASSFYGTGDNEQFFGPGTRLTVL.

This clonotype was seen at least ten times. V usage is TRBV20-1 and J usage is TRBJ2-1, with 7 bases that match TRBD2. The germline CDR1 and CDR2 sequences are DFQATT and SNEGSKA (reference sequence). V lost 1 base, J lost 9 bases, and 6 bases stayed unmatched. The CDR3 spans 13 residues. The CDR3 nucleotides read TGCAGTGCTAGAGCGGGAGGTCTTGGTGAGCAGTTCTTC. It codes for CSARAGGLGEQFF.

This clonotype was seen a handful of times. The V gene is TRBV11-2, the J gene TRBJ1-3; unclear D gene. V was trimmed by 1 base and J by 5 bases, leaving 6 bases between them. The CDR3 has 13 residues. Germline V gene sequence: CDR1 SGHAT, CDR2 FQNNGV. The CDR3 DNA follows: TGTGCCAGCAGCTTAGCATACCGAAACACCATATATTTT. Protein: CASSLAYRNTIYF.

The table lists this clonotype with many counts. Here the CDR3 reads CSASLGPVQETQYF. CDR3 coding DNA: TGCAGTGCTAGTTTGGGGCCTGTACAAGAGACCCAGTACTTC. The chain links TRBV20-1 to TRBJ2-5; TRBD1 is a possible D gene (5 bases). The V end lost 3 bases, the J end lost 2 bases, and 13 bases lay between the germline ends. The CDR3 is 14 amino acids. Germline assignment: CDR1 DFQATT and CDR2 SNEGSKA (reference sequence).

This clonotype came up many times. The chain is built from TRBV12-3 or TRBV12-4 and TRBJ2-3; no firm D call. CDR3 size: 11 residues. V lost 8 bases to trimming and J lost 3 bases, with 6 bases between them. The CDR3 sequence: CASLRTDTQYF. The CDR3 nucleotides are TGTGCCAGCTTGAGGACAGATACGCAGTATTTT.

This clonotype was counted many times. The chain combines TRBV20-1 with TRBJ2-1, with 11 bases aligning to TRBD2. The junction had 9 bases not matched to a gene; V was cut back by 2 bases and J by 9 bases. CDR3 size: 15 residues. In germline, CDR1 is DFQATT, CDR2 SNEGSKA (reference sequence). The CDR3 sequence is CSARQTSGSGSEQFF. The CDR3 DNA follows: TGCAGTGCTAGACAAACTAGCGGGAGCGGGAGTGAGCAGTTCTTC.

The table lists this clonotype with many counts. CDR3 residues: CASSLLGLGYGYTF. The CDR3 DNA sequence: TGTGCCAGCTCACTCCTCGGATTGGGCTATGGCTACACCTTC. The chain uses TRBV18 and TRBJ1-2, with D uncertain. The germline CDR1 and CDR2 sequences are KGHSH and LQKENI. The CDR3 runs to 14 residues. V lost 4 bases and J 4 bases, leaving 13 bases between the germline ends. Based on the CDR3 plus reference TRBV18 and TRBJ1-2, the full variable domain is NAGVMQNPRHLVRRRGQEARLRCSPMKGHSHVYWYRQLPEEGLKFMVYLQKENIIDESGMPKERFSAEFPKEGPSILRIQQVVRGDSAAYFCASSLLGLGYGYTFGSGTRLTVV.

This clonotype was detected many times. The gene calls are TRBV7-9 and TRBJ2-5; D might be TRBD1 or TRBD2, each matching 5 bases. V lost 4 bases and J 2 bases, leaving 14 bases between the germline ends. Germline lookup yields CDR1 SEHNR and CDR2 FQNEAQ (reference sequence). The CDR3 sequence is 15 residues long. The CDR3 DNA reads as TGTGCCAGCAGCTCTAACCCGGGACCACAAGAGACCCAGTACTTC. Amino acids: CASSSNPGPQETQYF.

This clonotype was seen repeatedly, ten times or more. This chain joins TRBV14 and TRBJ1-2; D not resolved. The CDR3 covers 13 residues. V shed 1 base and J shed 4 bases, with 7 bases lying between them. Germline loops: CDR1 SGHDN, CDR2 FVKESK. The CDR3 DNA reads TGTGCCAGCAGCCAAGTGTCCAGCTATGGCTACACCTTC. Amino acids: CASSQVSSYGYTF.

This clonotype was recorded many times. The CDR3: CASSSRDAASIAGANVLTF. CDR3 sequence (DNA): TGTGCCAGCAGTTCCCGGGACGCCGCCTCCATAGCTGGGGCCAACGTCCTGACTTTC. The V gene is TRBV6-2 or TRBV6-3, the J gene TRBJ2-6, with D perhaps matching TRBD1 or TRBD2 (5 bases each). Trimming left V 4 bases short and J 2 bases short, with 21 bases between. Germline assignment: CDR1 MNHEY and CDR2 SVGEGT. This CDR3 is built from 19 residues.

This clonotype was counted at least ten times. V and J are TRBV3-1 and TRBJ2-2, with D perhaps TRBD2 (6 bases). Germline assignment: CDR1 LGHDT and CDR2 YNNKEL (reference sequence). CDR3 length: 17 residues. V was cut by 4 bases and J by 2 bases, with 17 bases left in between. The CDR3 loop is CASSPPPGSGNTGELFF. The CDR3 coding sequence is TGTGCCAGCAGCCCTCCTCCAGGTAGCGGAAACACCGGGGAGCTGTTTTTT.

This clonotype came up a few times. The chain recombines TRBV28 with TRBJ1-1; no definite D call. The CDR3 spans 17 residues. Germline V lookup: CDR1 MDHEN, CDR2 SYDVKM. Trimming removed 3 bases from V and 4 bases from J, with 21 bases in between. The CDR3 protein is CASSFPLGSASFTEAFF. DNA for the CDR3: TGTGCCAGCAGTTTTCCCTTAGGATCAGCATCCTTCACTGAAGCTTTCTTT. The entire variable domain, with the rest obtained from reference TRBV28 and TRBJ1-1, is as follows: DVKVTQSSRYLVKRTGEKVFLECVQDMDHENMFWYRQDPGLGLRLIYFSYDVKMKEKGDIPEGYSVSREKKERFSLILESASTNQTSMYLCASSFPLGSASFTEAFFGQGTRLTVV.

This clonotype was counted ten times or more. The rearrangement uses TRBV18 and TRBJ2-7; D gene unclear. Germline V gives CDR1 KGHSH, CDR2 LQKENI. The CDR3 spans 12 residues. Between the trimmed V and J ends, which lost 3 bases and 6 bases, there was a span of 9 bases. The CDR3 sequence is CASSPQSSEQYF. Here the CDR3 DNA reads TGTGCCAGCTCACCGCAGTCCAGCGAGCAGTACTTC.

The table lists this clonotype with many counts. The gene calls are TRBV20-1 and TRBJ2-1; D is perhaps TRBD1 or TRBD2 (5 bases each). The CDR3 contains 12 residues. Trimming took off 3 bases at V and 13 bases at J, with 16 bases between the two ends. CDR1 is DFQATT and CDR2 is SNEGSKA in the germline V gene (reference sequence). For the CDR3, the DNA is TGCAGTGCTAGGGACCGGGACCTAGACCAGTTCTTC. It translates to CSARDRDLDQFF.

This clonotype was detected many times. The chain is built from TRBV28 and TRBJ1-1; D is unclear. V shed 8 bases and J shed 0 bases, with 4 bases lying between them. The CDR3 consists of 11 residues. CDR1 is MDHEN, CDR2 SYDVKM, per germline. The CDR3 is CASGMNTEAFF. The CDR3 bases are TGTGCCAGCGGAATGAACACTGAAGCTTTCTTT.

This clonotype was observed many times. J is TRBJ2-2 and V is TRBV28, with 9 bases identical to TRBD1. Germline V gene sequence: CDR1 MDHEN, CDR2 SYDVKM. The CDR3 length is 16 residues. Trimming removed 10 bases from V and 5 bases from J; junction bases left unmatched: 14. The CDR3 loop reads CATNNLHGTGTGELFF. The CDR3 DNA sequence: TGTGCCACCAACAATCTTCACGGGACAGGGACCGGGGAGCTGTTTTTT.

The gene calls are TRBV4-1 and TRBJ1-4, with TRBD1 identical over 7 bases. Germline V CDR1 and CDR2: MGHRA, YSYEKL. There are 15 residues in the CDR3. Unmatched junction bases numbered 5, after V lost 0 bases and J lost 7 bases. The CDR3 DNA reads TGCGCCAGCAGCCAAGAGGGGGCAGGGGGTGAAAAACTGTTTTTT. Its protein is CASSQEGAGGEKLFF.

This clonotype came up many times. This rearrangement joins TRBV12-3 or TRBV12-4 to TRBJ2-5, with D maybe TRBD1 (6 bases). The V end lost 6 bases, the J end lost 1 base, and 15 bases lay between the germline ends. CDR3 length equals 15 residues. CDR3 coding DNA: TGTGCCAGCAGCTCGCTTACAGGGTTCCAAGAGACCCAGTACTTC. Protein product: CASSSLTGFQETQYF.

This clonotype was counted ten times or more. The CDR3 sequence: CASTQGPGNTIYF. For the CDR3, the DNA is TGTGCCAGTACTCAGGGGCCTGGAAACACCATATATTTT. The chain recombines TRBV11-2 with TRBJ1-3; TRBD1 is a possible D gene (6 bases). The CDR3 totals 13 residues. Trimming pared 9 bases from V and 2 bases from J, leaving 11 bases between. The germline V gene has CDR1 SGHAT and CDR2 FQNNGV.

This clonotype was seen a few times. The chain is built from TRBV9 and TRBJ1-2; a weak D match, TRBD1 (6 bases). With 4 bases removed from V and 4 bases from J, the gap between germline ends came to 20 bases. The length of the CDR3 is 16 residues. CDR1 and CDR2 from the germline V gene are SGDLS and YYNGEE. In nucleotides, the CDR3 is TGTGCCAGCAGCTCCCCTGGGGGCTCCAAAATCTATGGCTACACCTTC. Its protein is CASSSPGGSKIYGYTF.